Below are 21 T cell receptor beta chains sequenced from a single sample in a study of shared clonotypes between healthy human individuals. TCRdb's table, derived via immunoSEQ multiplex PCR, lists solely in-frame clones and lacks some. The table shows roughly 2,500,000 clones, with over 85% occurring only once. The sequenced sample consisted of naive CD4+ T cells from PBMCs. Regarding subset: CD45RA+ positively selected. The source of these receptors is a man aged 18 to 30 in good health. Some clones in this sample may be carry-over from other donors' samples.

The J gene is TRBJ1-1, the V gene TRBV2; the D is unclear. Germline V gene data show CDR1 as SNHLY and CDR2 as FYNNEI. CDR3 length: 16 residues. Trimming shortened V by 6 bases and J by 0 bases, and 17 bases separated the two germline ends. The CDR3 nucleotides are TGTGCCAGCAGAGACGACGGGTACCGCGTGAACACTGAAGCTTTCTTT. This gives the protein CASRDDGYRVNTEAFF.

Remarks on this clone: The identical CDR3 is also encoded by other nucleotide sequences in the sample. V gene TRBV5-1 combines with J gene TRBJ1-3; TRBD1 might be the D (5 bases). Germline-derived CDR1 and CDR2 are SGHRS and YFSETQ. The CDR3 runs to 15 residues. Trimming stripped 0 bases from V and 2 bases from J, with 9 bases between. CDR3 sequence: CASSLAQGTGNTIYF. Here the CDR3 DNA reads TGCGCCAGCAGCTTGGCGCAGGGAACTGGAAACACCATATATTTT.

J is TRBJ1-2 and V is TRBV27; TRBD1 agrees at 8 bases. This CDR3 is 17 amino acids long. CDR1 is MNHEY and CDR2 is SMNVEV in the germline V gene (reference sequence). J was trimmed by 7 bases and V by 5 bases; bases with no gene match: 18. CDR3 in DNA: TGTGCCAGCAGTGGACCCCGACAGGGGATCAGGGCAAGTGGCTACACCTTC. Its protein product is CASSGPRQGIRASGYTF.

V gene TRBV5-4 combines with J gene TRBJ2-3, with D unresolved. The CDR3 runs to 15 residues. Germline V gene sequence: CDR1 SGHNT, CDR2 YYREEE (reference sequence). Trimming took off 0 bases at V and 2 bases at J, with 10 bases between the two ends. CDR3 DNA: TGTGCCAGCAGCTTGGTCTGGCAGGTCACAGATACGCAGTATTTT. This translates into CASSLVWQVTDTQYF. The variable domain in full, completed from reference TRBV5-4 and TRBJ2-3, reads ETGVTQSPTHLIKTRGQQVTLRCSSQSGHNTVSWYQQALGQGPQFIFQYYREEENGRGNFPPRFSGLQFPNYSSELNVNALELDDSALYLCASSLVWQVTDTQYFGPGTRLTVL.

This chain uses TRBV19 with TRBJ2-1; 9 bases agree with TRBD1. The V gene's germline CDR1 is LNHDA and CDR2 SQIVND (reference sequence). J gave up 8 bases and V 4 bases, and 12 bases lay outside the gene matches. The CDR3 totals 16 residues. The chain's CDR3 is CASSRGVTGGQYEQFF. The CDR3 DNA is TGTGCCAGTAGTAGGGGTGTGACAGGGGGTCAGTATGAGCAGTTCTTC.

V usage is TRBV10-1 and J usage is TRBJ2-2; the match to TRBD2 covers 12 bases. From germline, CDR1 is WNHNN and CDR2 SYGVQD (reference sequence). V was pared by 7 bases and J by 4 bases, with 7 bases of the junction left unmatched. The CDR3 is 16 amino acids. The CDR3: CASMVTSGRTTGELFF. CDR3 sequence (DNA): TGCGCCAGCATGGTGACTAGCGGGAGAACCACCGGGGAGCTGTTTTTT.

As concerns this clone: At the DNA level, this CDR3 is encoded by other sequences in the same sample as well. This chain links TRBV9 with TRBJ2-1, with a weak D call TRBD2 (6 bases). Germline assignment: CDR1 SGDLS and CDR2 YYNGEE. The CDR3 has 15 amino acids. Deletions cut 1 base from V and 0 bases from J, with 8 bases between. CDR3 region: CASSVRGDSYNEQFF. CDR3 nucleotides: TGTGCCAGCAGCGTACGCGGGGACTCCTACAATGAGCAGTTCTTC.

This clone was picked up one time. This rearrangement joins TRBV16 to TRBJ2-4, with D uncertain. Germline CDR1 is KGHSY and CDR2 is FQNENV. CDR3 length equals 15 residues. Trimming stripped 4 bases from V and 2 bases from J, with 12 bases between. The CDR3 is CASSLFLMSKNIQYF. The CDR3 DNA reads TGTGCCAGCAGCCTATTTCTTATGTCCAAAAACATTCAGTACTTC.

With respect to this clone: Other DNA variants within this sample encode the same CDR3. The chain employs TRBV20-1 and TRBJ2-5, with D hard to call. V dropped 6 bases and J dropped 5 bases, with 7 bases sitting between them. The CDR3 consists of 10 residues. Germline V gene sequence: CDR1 DFQATT, CDR2 SNEGSKA (reference sequence). CDR3: CSAMRETQYF. CDR3 DNA sequence: TGCAGTGCCATGCGGGAGACCCAGTACTTC.

CDR3 loop: CASSSTQGGAEAFF. DNA of the CDR3: TGTGCCAGCTCATCAACCCAAGGGGGGGCCGAAGCTTTCTTT. J is TRBJ1-1 and V is TRBV18; perhaps TRBD1 as D (6 bases). The CDR3 consists of 14 residues. Between the trimmed V and J ends, which lost 5 bases and 8 bases, there was a span of 18 bases. CDR1 KGHSH and CDR2 LQKENI come from the germline V gene.

Only one count was recorded for this clone. V gene TRBV5-5 combines with J gene TRBJ1-5, with a weak D call TRBD1 (6 bases). Trimming left V 4 bases short and J 0 bases short, with 11 bases between. This CDR3 has 15 amino acids. CDR1 is SGHKS, CDR2 YYEKEE, per germline (reference sequence). CDR3 sequence (DNA): TGTGCCAGCAGCCTCGGGACAAATAGCAATCAGCCCCAGCATTTT. Residues: CASSLGTNSNQPQHF.

Comment on this clone: Different DNA sequences within this sample yield the same CDR3. The chain uses TRBV11-2 and TRBJ2-3, with D unresolved. Trimming removed 1 base from V and 2 bases from J, with 7 bases in between. The germline gives CDR1 SGHAT, CDR2 FQNNGV. There are 14 residues in the CDR3. CDR3 nucleotide sequence: TGTGCCAGCAGCTTAGGTCTAAACACAGATACGCAGTATTTT. Its protein is CASSLGLNTDTQYF.

Comments on this clone: The same CDR3 also results from other DNA sequences found in this sample. The CDR3 sequence: CASSFGGEQFF. The DNA for the CDR3 is TGTGCCAGCAGCTTTGGCGGTGAGCAGTTCTTC. V usage is TRBV7-3 and J usage is TRBJ2-1; D is unresolved. The V gene lost 3 bases and the J gene lost 9 bases, with 6 bases spanning the gap. CDR3 length: 11 residues. Per germline, CDR1 SGHTA and CDR2 FQGTGA. Full variable domain (rest looked up from reference TRBV7-3 and TRBJ2-1): GAGVSQTPSNKVTEKGKYVELRCDPISGHTALYWYRQSLGQGPEFLIYFQGTGAADDSGLPNDRFFAVRPEGSVSTLKIQRTERGDSAVYLCASSFGGEQFFGPGTRLTVL.

The V call is TRBV29-1, the J call TRBJ2-3, with D possibly matching TRBD1 (6 bases). This CDR3 region has 14 residues. The V end was cut by 3 bases, the J end by 0 bases, with 10 bases between. Germline-derived CDR1 and CDR2 are SQVTM and ANQGSEA. The DNA for the CDR3 is TGCAGCGTTGACGGACAGACAAGCACAGATACGCAGTATTTT. It translates to CSVDGQTSTDTQYF.

The chain recombines TRBV27 with TRBJ1-2; D remains unclear. With 5 bases removed from V and 0 bases from J, the gap between germline ends came to 16 bases. CDR1 and CDR2 from the germline V gene are MNHEY and SMNVEV (reference sequence). The CDR3 is 16 amino acids. The CDR3 loop is CASSMIGRVPNYGYTF. The CDR3 DNA reads as TGTGCCAGCAGTATGATCGGTAGGGTGCCTAACTATGGCTACACCTTC.

This chain uses TRBV6-6 with TRBJ2-1, with 7 bases lining up with TRBD2. The CDR3 loop spans 16 amino acids. Germline V lookup: CDR1 MNHNY, CDR2 SVGAGI (reference sequence). The V segment lost 0 bases and the J segment 5 bases; nucleotides outside the gene matches: 7. The DNA for the CDR3 is TGTGCCAGCAGTTACTCGCGGCGGGAGCAGGACAATGAGCAGTTCTTC. Residues: CASSYSRREQDNEQFF.

The chain combines TRBV6-1 with TRBJ1-5, with D possibly being TRBD1 (6 bases). CDR3 length equals 16 residues. V lost 3 bases and J lost 7, with 19 bases in between. Germline V CDR1 and CDR2: MNHNS, SASEGT. CDR3: CASSDRRGGGRQPQHF. The CDR3 DNA reads as TGTGCCAGCAGTGATCGGAGGGGGGGAGGGCGGCAGCCCCAGCATTTT.

This clone appeared once. This chain links TRBV6-5 with TRBJ2-1; 7 positions match TRBD2. There are 13 residues in the CDR3. Germline V gene sequence: CDR1 MNHEY, CDR2 SVGAGI. CDR3: CAVGAGKYNEQFF. DNA of the CDR3: TGTGCGGTGGGAGCGGGAAAGTACAATGAGCAGTTCTTC.

A word on this clone: The sample carries other DNA sequences with the same CDR3. The J gene is TRBJ1-1, the V gene TRBV29-1, with D perhaps TRBD1 (6 bases). This CDR3 has 10 amino acids. Per the germline V gene, CDR1 is SQVTM and CDR2 is ANQGSEA. The germline V and J ends were trimmed by 7 bases and 4 bases, with 7 bases remaining between them. CDR3 nucleotide sequence: TGCAGCGGCAGGGGCACTGAAGCTTTCTTT. This sequence encodes CSGRGTEAFF.

The rearrangement joins TRBV19 to TRBJ2-3, with TRBD2 identical over 11 bases. After removal of 6 bases from V and 5 bases from J, the junction contained 1 base not matched to a gene. This CDR3 is built from 13 residues. Germline V gene lookup returns CDR1 LNHDA and CDR2 SQIVND (reference sequence). The CDR3: CASRLAGEDTQYF. DNA for the CDR3: TGTGCCAGTAGACTAGCGGGAGAAGATACGCAGTATTTT.

The chain is built from TRBV19 and TRBJ2-1; the D is unclear. The V gene's germline CDR1 is LNHDA and CDR2 SQIVND (reference sequence). The V end was cut by 4 bases, the J end by 8 bases, with 12 bases between. CDR3 size: 13 residues. CDR3: CASSKTGWDEQFF. CDR3 DNA: TGTGCCAGTAGTAAGACGGGTTGGGATGAGCAGTTCTTC.